This T cell receptor beta chain comes out of a study of immune evolution from preneoplasia to lung adenocarcinoma. Looking at the study overall: HLA loss of heterozygosity: 7% AIS, more than 14% MIA, around 33% ADC, none AAH.

Each case's diagnosis was confirmed by two pathologists on H&E. Trimming took 3 bases from V and 4 from J, leaving 9 bases between them. Germline loops: CDR1 LGHNA, CDR2 YNFKEQ. This CDR3 spans 13 amino acids. Clones were read by immunoSEQ multiplex PCR, and TCRdb kept only the in-frame ones, dropping some. The sample has some 15,000 clones, more than 75% seen once. This rearrangement joins TRBV4-2 to TRBJ1-1; D call uncertain. Sequenced input: FFPE minimally invasive lung adenocarcinoma tissue. This TCR derives from a person aged 60-79 years with lung adenocarcinoma. The CDR3 coding sequence is TGTGCCAGCAGCCAGGAGCGGGGCACTGAAGCTTTCTTT. This codes for CASSQERGTEAFF.